The next 3 T cell receptor beta chains were all read from a single sample in a study of OX40 agonist ivuxolimab in advanced cancers. The method was immunoSEQ multiplex PCR; TCRdb's version includes in-frame clones alone and lacks a portion of them. Of roughly 60,000 clones in the sample, 80% to 90% are singletons; the top ten hold more than 13%. Sequencing used CD4+ or CD8+ T cells sorted from blood, obtained in a trial of the OX40 agonist ivuxolimab. The receptors were sampled from an adult with an advanced solid tumor such as melanoma, head and neck, liver or kidney cancer.

This sequence joins TRBV11-2 and TRBJ1-2, with D uncertain. Per germline, CDR1 SGHAT and CDR2 FQNNGV. CDR3 length: 14 amino acids. V shed 1 base and J shed 6 bases, with 12 bases lying between them. The chain's CDR3 is CASSLGPGDDGYTF. The CDR3 nucleotides are TGTGCCAGCAGCTTAGGCCCCGGGGATGATGGCTACACCTTC.

This chain uses TRBV18 with TRBJ1-5; weak D call: TRBD1 (5 bases). Trimming stripped 2 bases from V and 4 bases from J, with 12 bases between. The CDR3 consists of 15 residues. Per germline, CDR1 KGHSH and CDR2 LQKENI. As DNA, the CDR3 is TGTGCCAGCTCACCAGGGCCGGGACTGAATCAGCCCCAGCATTTT. Amino acids: CASSPGPGLNQPQHF. Full variable domain (outside the CDR3, taken from reference TRBV18 and TRBJ1-5): NAGVMQNPRHLVRRRGQEARLRCSPMKGHSHVYWYRQLPEEGLKFMVYLQKENIIDESGMPKERFSAEFPKEGPSILRIQQVVRGDSAAYFCASSPGPGLNQPQHFGDGTRLSIL.

This CDR3 is CASRGPHNEKLFF. CDR3 in DNA: TGTGCCAGCAGAGGCCCCCACAATGAAAAACTGTTTTTT. The V and J genes are TRBV2 and TRBJ1-4; D is uncertain. V dropped 6 bases and J dropped 5 bases, with 10 bases sitting between them. From germline, CDR1 is SNHLY and CDR2 FYNNEI. CDR3 length equals 13 residues.